A single sample gave rise to the 26 T cell receptor beta chains below, sequenced in a study of blood T cell repertoires in COVID-19 (dated by TCRdb to 2018 to 2020). Preparation of the library involved the immunoSEQ multiplex PCR assay. TCRdb's version of the immuneACCESS table is confined to in-frame rearrangements and falls short of the full clone set. An unresolved V gene accounts for under half of the shortfall where checked; the remainder is of unknown origin. The sample table contains around 60,000 clones; only one count was recorded for roughly 72% of them. The leading ten clones occupy 4.5% to 5% of the sample. The sample taken for sequencing was peripheral blood. The receptors come from an older woman with COVID-19, enrolled during active disease.

The chain has TRBV4-2 and TRBJ1-2, with TRBD1 matching over 8 bases. From germline, CDR1 is LGHNA and CDR2 YNFKEQ. After removal of 1 base from V and 7 bases from J, the junction contained 8 bases not matched to a gene. This CDR3 is built from 15 residues. CDR3: CASSQVGQGAGGYTF. The CDR3 region has the DNA TGTGCCAGCAGCCAAGTAGGGCAGGGGGCAGGTGGCTACACCTTC.

The chain has TRBV3-1 (or the pseudogene TRBV3-2) and TRBJ1-3; 8 bases match TRBD1. The CDR3 totals 15 residues. J was trimmed by 3 bases and V by 4 bases; bases with no gene match: 5. Looked up from germline, CDR1 is LGHDT and CDR2 is YNNKEL (reference sequence). The CDR3 is CASSPRTGFGNTIYF. In DNA, the CDR3 is TGTGCCAGCAGCCCCAGGACAGGGTTTGGAAACACCATATATTTT.

V gene TRBV6-6 combines with J gene TRBJ2-1; 10 nucleotides agree with TRBD2. V trimming: 6 bases; J trimming: 5 bases; junction bases outside the gene matches: 1. This CDR3 spans 13 amino acids. Germline assignment: CDR1 MNHNY and CDR2 SVGAGI (reference sequence). The CDR3 nucleotides are TGTGCCAGCAGAGGACTAGCGGACAATGAGCAGTTCTTC. Translating gives CASRGLADNEQFF.

This clone was seen only a few times. V usage is TRBV19 and J usage is TRBJ1-5; 8 bases map to TRBD1. Germline CDR1 reads LNHDA; CDR2 reads SQIVND (reference sequence). With V trimmed by 5 bases and J by 0 bases, 18 bases remained unmatched. The CDR3 length is 20 residues. This CDR3 reads CASSAQSAATGGYSNQPQHF. The CDR3 nucleotides are TGTGCCAGTAGTGCCCAGAGCGCGGCCACAGGGGGTTATAGCAATCAGCCCCAGCATTTT.

This clone was counted a few times. CDR3 DNA sequence: TGCAGCTGCCGGACAGGGGGCAACTCTGGGGCCAACGTCCTGACTTTC. Amino acid sequence: CSCRTGGNSGANVLTF. The chain combines TRBV29-1 with TRBJ2-6; 11 bases are a match to TRBD1. Looked up from germline, CDR1 is SQVTM and CDR2 is ANQGSEA. The J segment lost 0 bases and the V segment lost 8 bases, leaving 6 bases of the junction unmatched. This CDR3 is built from 16 residues.

The chain couples TRBV19 to TRBJ2-1; 7 bases agree with TRBD1. Germline loops: CDR1 LNHDA, CDR2 SQIVND (reference sequence). V dropped 1 base and J dropped 4; count of bases not matched to a gene: 1. This CDR3 contains 14 residues. The DNA for the CDR3 is TGTGCCAGTAGTATAGCGGACAGGTACAATGAGCAGTTCTTC. Its protein product is CASSIADRYNEQFF.

This sequence joins TRBV6-2 or TRBV6-3 and TRBJ1-1; D not resolved. The CDR3 length is 15 residues. Germline V gives CDR1 MNHEY, CDR2 SVGEGT. V was clipped by 0 bases and J by 1 base, with 9 bases between them. CDR3 sequence (DNA): TGTGCCAGCAGTTACTCAGGACGGGGGAACACTGAAGCTTTCTTT. Residues: CASSYSGRGNTEAFF.

The chain carries TRBV3-1 (or the pseudogene TRBV3-2) and TRBJ2-7, with 10 bases matching TRBD2. Losses at the gene ends were 2 bases for V and 0 bases for J; bases not matched to a gene: 1. The CDR3 totals 15 residues. Germline V CDR1 and CDR2: LGHDT, YNNKEL (reference sequence). DNA of the CDR3: TGTGCCAGCAGCCAACTAGCGGGGGACTCCTACGAGCAGTACTTC. Amino acids: CASSQLAGDSYEQYF.

The CDR3, as DNA: TGTGCCAGCAGTTTGCCCGCGGCCGAGCAGTACTTC. Amino acids: CASSLPAAEQYF. This chain joins TRBV6-5 and TRBJ2-7; D is undetermined. V lost 4 bases and J 6 bases, leaving 10 bases between the germline ends. The CDR3 has 12 residues. Per germline, CDR1 MNHEY and CDR2 SVGAGI.

The chain joins TRBV2 to TRBJ2-1; TRBD2 agrees at 13 bases. The junction had 7 bases not matched to a gene; V was cut back by 5 bases and J by 6 bases. Germline CDR1 and CDR2: SNHLY and FYNNEI. This CDR3 is 16 amino acids long. For the CDR3, the DNA is TGTGCCAGCAGTCAACGGACTAGCGGGAGACTCAATGAGCAGTTCTTC. This codes for CASSQRTSGRLNEQFF.

The rearrangement uses TRBV2 and TRBJ2-5; TRBD2 aligns across 8 bases. V trimming: 6 bases; J trimming: 2 bases; junction bases outside the gene matches: 5. Germline loops: CDR1 SNHLY, CDR2 FYNNEI. The length of the CDR3 is 14 residues. The CDR3 coding sequence is TGTGCCAGCAGACTAGCGGCCTATCAAGAGACCCAGTACTTC. Translated, it gives CASRLAAYQETQYF.

This clone has a handful of counts. The chain couples TRBV2 to TRBJ1-1; D not resolved. Looked up from germline, CDR1 is SNHLY and CDR2 is FYNNEI. Trimming left V 4 bases short and J 6 bases short, with 15 bases between. The CDR3 has 14 residues. Written as DNA, the CDR3 is TGTGCCAGCAGTGTCGCGGGGTTGCTCTCTGAAGCTTTCTTT. Protein sequence: CASSVAGLLSEAFF.

This clone appeared a few times. The V gene is TRBV6-5, the J gene TRBJ1-5, with 7 bases fitting TRBD1. Germline V gives CDR1 MNHEY, CDR2 SVGAGI. The CDR3 consists of 14 residues. V dropped 8 bases and J dropped 6; count of bases not matched to a gene: 10. CDR3 loop: CASGLSRDSQPQHF. The CDR3 DNA sequence: TGTGCCAGCGGGCTTAGCCGGGACAGTCAGCCCCAGCATTTT.

V and J are TRBV7-8 and TRBJ2-5; D perhaps matches TRBD1 (7 bases). The CDR3 length is 13 residues. The germline gives CDR1 SGHVS, CDR2 FQNEAQ. V shed 10 bases and J shed 5 bases, with 17 bases lying between them. Here the CDR3 reads CAISQGGAETQYF. CDR3 DNA: TGTGCCATCTCCCAGGGGGGCGCGGAGACCCAGTACTTC.

This chain joins TRBV11-2 and TRBJ1-2; 8 bases map to TRBD1. The J segment lost 3 bases and the V segment lost 0 bases, leaving 6 bases of the junction unmatched. CDR3 length: 16 residues. Germline CDR1 SGHAT, CDR2 FQNNGV. As DNA, the CDR3 is TGTGCCAGCAGCTTAGATGGGGCAGGGGGCTACTATGGCTACACCTTC. Translation: CASSLDGAGGYYGYTF.

J is TRBJ2-3 and V is TRBV7-2; tentatively, D is TRBD1 (6 bases). With 1 base removed from V and 7 bases from J, the gap between germline ends came to 15 bases. This CDR3 contains 15 residues. The germline V gene encodes CDR1 SGHTA and CDR2 FQGNSA. CDR3 loop: CASSLGIQGKNTQYF. The CDR3 DNA reads as TGTGCCAGCAGCTTAGGTATACAGGGAAAAAATACGCAGTATTTT.

This chain joins TRBV5-5 and TRBJ2-3; a weak D match, TRBD1 (5 bases). The CDR3 has 15 amino acids. Trimming cost V 4 bases and J 0 bases, with 12 bases left between them. The germline V gene encodes CDR1 SGHKS and CDR2 YYEKEE (reference sequence). The CDR3 reads CASSPSRQSTDTQYF. CDR3 DNA sequence: TGTGCCAGCAGCCCATCCCGACAGAGCACAGATACGCAGTATTTT.

This chain links TRBV10-3 with TRBJ2-1, with D perhaps matching TRBD2 (6 bases). Germline lookup yields CDR1 ENHRY and CDR2 SYGVKD. The CDR3 covers 15 residues. Trimming removed 0 bases from V and 5 bases from J, with 11 bases in between. The CDR3 loop reads CAISESPAGHNEQFF. DNA of the CDR3: TGTGCCATCAGTGAGTCCCCCGCGGGACACAATGAGCAGTTCTTC.

The chain carries TRBV27 and TRBJ1-3, with a weak D call TRBD1 (5 bases). V was clipped by 5 bases and J by 8 bases, with 16 bases between them. The germline gives CDR1 MNHEY, CDR2 SMNVEV (reference sequence). The CDR3 runs to 14 residues. Here the CDR3 reads CASSPSGPRDTIYF. CDR3 bases: TGTGCCAGCAGTCCTTCAGGGCCCAGGGACACCATATATTTT.

V and J are TRBV28 and TRBJ1-5; a possible D gene is TRBD1 (5 bases). The germline V gene encodes CDR1 MDHEN and CDR2 SYDVKM. The CDR3 is made up of 15 amino acids. V lost 7 bases to trimming and J lost 7 bases, with 20 bases between them. The CDR3 DNA follows: TGTGCCAGCAACATCGGGACTCCAAGGAGACAGCCCCAGCATTTT. Translation gives CASNIGTPRRQPQHF.

This clone was observed a handful of times. J is TRBJ1-4 and V is TRBV14; a weak D match, TRBD1 (6 bases). V dropped 1 base and J dropped 0 bases, with 12 bases sitting between them. In germline, CDR1 is SGHDN, CDR2 FVKESK. This CDR3 comprises 17 residues. The CDR3 DNA reads TGTGCCAGCAGCCAAGTACTCCCAGGGGCAACTAATGAAAAACTGTTTTTT. Translated, it gives CASSQVLPGATNEKLFF.

V and J are TRBV11-1 and TRBJ2-1, with D possibly TRBD2 on 5 matching bases. The V end lost 1 base, the J end lost 2 bases, and 12 bases lay between the germline ends. Germline V gene sequence: CDR1 SGHAT, CDR2 FQDESV (reference sequence). The CDR3 length is 16 residues. This CDR3 is CASSLEQRTAYNEQFF. CDR3 nucleotide sequence: TGTGCCAGCAGCTTAGAGCAGCGGACCGCCTACAATGAGCAGTTCTTC.

V is TRBV25-1 and J is TRBJ1-2, with D tentatively TRBD1 (6 bases). Germline V gene sequence: CDR1 MGHDK, CDR2 SYGVNS. The CDR3 has 12 residues. Trimming took 5 bases from V and 8 from J, leaving 12 bases between them. The CDR3 coding sequence is TGTGCCAGCAGTCGGGACATCGAGGGCTACACCTTC. Translating gives CASSRDIEGYTF.

The chain joins TRBV2 to TRBJ2-7, with D possibly TRBD1 on 6 matching bases. Germline CDR1 reads SNHLY; CDR2 reads FYNNEI. This CDR3 contains 15 residues. Trimming stripped 0 bases from V and 2 bases from J, with 11 bases between. DNA for the CDR3: TGTGCCAGCAGTGAAGCGACGACAGGAACCTACGAGCAGTACTTC. It yields the protein CASSEATTGTYEQYF.

The V and J genes are TRBV19 and TRBJ2-1; 9 nucleotides match TRBD2. Germline lookup yields CDR1 LNHDA and CDR2 SQIVND (reference sequence). V lost 5 bases and J lost 8; bases outside the gene matches: 16. The CDR3 loop spans 17 amino acids. CDR3 nucleotide sequence: TGTGCCAGTAGTTCACTCCCTCCTGCGGGGGGGCCCGATGAGCAGTTCTTC. It yields the protein CASSSLPPAGGPDEQFF.

The V gene is TRBV13, the J gene TRBJ2-2; 9 nucleotides align to TRBD2. The germline V gene has CDR1 PRHDT and CDR2 FYEKMQ (reference sequence). The CDR3 has 17 amino acids. V shed 2 bases and J 5 bases; nucleotides not matched to a gene: 9. DNA for the CDR3: TGTGCCAGCAGCTTAAAGCCGGGACTAGCAGAAACCGGGGAGCTGTTTTTT. It codes for CASSLKPGLAETGELFF.